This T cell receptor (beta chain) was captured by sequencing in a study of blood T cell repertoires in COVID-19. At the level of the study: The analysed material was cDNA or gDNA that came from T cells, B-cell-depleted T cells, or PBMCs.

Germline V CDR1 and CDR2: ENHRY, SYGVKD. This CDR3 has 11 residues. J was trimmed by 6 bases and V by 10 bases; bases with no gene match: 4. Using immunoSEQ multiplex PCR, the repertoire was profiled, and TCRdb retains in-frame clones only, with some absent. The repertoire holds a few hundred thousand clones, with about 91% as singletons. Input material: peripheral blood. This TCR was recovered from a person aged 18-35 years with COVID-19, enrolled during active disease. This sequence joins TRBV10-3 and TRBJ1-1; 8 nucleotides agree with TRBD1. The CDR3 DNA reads TGTGCCACAACAGGGGGGGCTGAAGCTTTCTTT. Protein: CATTGGAEAFF.